What follows describes a single T cell receptor (beta chain). Sequencing was performed with immunoSEQ multiplex PCR; in TCRdb, only in-frame clones are kept and a portion is missing. The sample shows about 53,000 clones, 65% to 85% of them seen only once. The data are from a study of T cell clones after liver transplantation. The V gene end was trimmed by 5 bases and the J gene end by 8 bases; junction bases not matched to a gene: 6. This CDR3 region has 13 residues. Per the germline V gene, CDR1 is SGHTA and CDR2 is FQGTGA. V and J are TRBV7-3 and TRBJ2-1; 7 nucleotides agree with TRBD1. The TCR comes from a human donor who received a liver transplant. Specimen: CD4+ T cells from blood, collected before liver transplant. The chain's CDR3 is CASSPSQGYEQFF. DNA for the CDR3: TGTGCCAGCAGCCCATCACAGGGGTATGAGCAGTTCTTC.